The subject of this entry is one TCR beta chain. Its antigen is not identified. V gave up 0 bases and J gave up 0 bases, with 4 bases separating them. The CDR3 is 14 amino acids. The germline gives CDR1 SGHVS, CDR2 FQNEAQ. A TCRbeta library incorporating unique molecular identifiers was prepared. TCRdb reprocessed the PCR reads with MiXCR, giving one entry per CDR3 protein. The sample yields approximately 110,000 distinct CDR3 sequences, 9% to 12% seen once. This sample stems from a study of T-cell reconstitution after alpha-beta-depleted transplantation in children. Study outcomes and limitations: Alpha-beta T cells about two months after transplant reportedly derived from several hundred expanded graft clones. Surviving recipient T cells and thymic progenitors underlay high day-60 TCRbeta diversity in some patients. T-cell numbers and diversity one year post-transplant derived largely from freshly generated T cells.

The source was PBMCs, collected before TCRalphabeta/CD19-depleted stem cell transplant. This chain joins TRBV7-8 and TRBJ2-3; D remains unclear. This receptor was identified in a boy aged 2-15 years with acute lymphoblastic leukemia, due to receive a stem cell transplant. The DNA of the CDR3 is TGTGCCAGCAGCTTAGCGGCTAGCACAGATACGCAGTATTTT. Its translation is CASSLAASTDTQYF.